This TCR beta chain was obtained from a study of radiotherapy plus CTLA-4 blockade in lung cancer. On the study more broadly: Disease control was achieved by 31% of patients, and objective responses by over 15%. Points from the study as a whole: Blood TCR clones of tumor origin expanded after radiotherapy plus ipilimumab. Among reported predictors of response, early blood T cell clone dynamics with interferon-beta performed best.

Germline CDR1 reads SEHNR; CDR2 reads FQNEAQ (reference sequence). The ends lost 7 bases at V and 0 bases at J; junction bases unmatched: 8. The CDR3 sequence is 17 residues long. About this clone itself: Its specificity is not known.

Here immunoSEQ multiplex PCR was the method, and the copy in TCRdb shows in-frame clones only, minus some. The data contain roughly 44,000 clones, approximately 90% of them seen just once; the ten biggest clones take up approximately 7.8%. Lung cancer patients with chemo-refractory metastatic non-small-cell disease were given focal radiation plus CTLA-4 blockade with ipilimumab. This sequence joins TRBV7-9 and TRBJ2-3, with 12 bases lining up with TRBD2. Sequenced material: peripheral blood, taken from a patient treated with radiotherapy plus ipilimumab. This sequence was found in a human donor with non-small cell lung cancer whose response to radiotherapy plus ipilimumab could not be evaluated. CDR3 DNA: TGTGCCAGCACCGACCCTGGACTAGCGGGAAGCACAGATACGCAGTATTTT. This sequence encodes CASTDPGLAGSTDTQYF.